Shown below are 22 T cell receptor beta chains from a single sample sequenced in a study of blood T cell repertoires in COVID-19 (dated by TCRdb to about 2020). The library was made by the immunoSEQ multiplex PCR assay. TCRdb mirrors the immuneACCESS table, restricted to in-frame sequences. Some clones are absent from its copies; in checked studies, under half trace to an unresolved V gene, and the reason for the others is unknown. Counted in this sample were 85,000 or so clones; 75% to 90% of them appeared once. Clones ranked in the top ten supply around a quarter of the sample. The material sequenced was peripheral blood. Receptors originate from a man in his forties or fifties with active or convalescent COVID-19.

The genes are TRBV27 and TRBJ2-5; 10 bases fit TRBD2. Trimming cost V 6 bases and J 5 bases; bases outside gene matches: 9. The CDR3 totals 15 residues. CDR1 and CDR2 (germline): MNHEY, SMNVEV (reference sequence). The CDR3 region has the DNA TGTGCCAGCAGGAACAGCGGGGGGGCCATGGAGACCCAGTACTTC. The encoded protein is CASRNSGGAMETQYF.

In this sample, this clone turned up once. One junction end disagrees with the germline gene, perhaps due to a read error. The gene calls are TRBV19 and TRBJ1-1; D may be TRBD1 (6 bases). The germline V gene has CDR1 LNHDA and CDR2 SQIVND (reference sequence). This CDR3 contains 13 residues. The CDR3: CASSQRRDTEAFF. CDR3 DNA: TGTGCCAGTAGCCAGAGACGGGACACCGAAGCTTTCTTT.

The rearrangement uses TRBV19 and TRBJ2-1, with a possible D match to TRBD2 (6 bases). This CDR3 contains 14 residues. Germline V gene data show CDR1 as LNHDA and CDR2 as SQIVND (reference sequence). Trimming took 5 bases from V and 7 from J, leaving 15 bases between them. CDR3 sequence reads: CASSPHGSKNEQFF. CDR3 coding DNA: TGTGCCAGTAGTCCCCACGGGAGTAAAAATGAGCAGTTCTTC.

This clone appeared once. As DNA, the CDR3 is TGTGCCAGCAGCTTCGGACTAGCGGGGGTGCAAGAGACCCAGTACTTC. Translating gives CASSFGLAGVQETQYF. The genes are TRBV3-1 (or the pseudogene TRBV3-2) and TRBJ2-5, with TRBD2 matching over 13 bases. Germline V CDR1 and CDR2: LGHDT, YNNKEL (reference sequence). V gave up 5 bases and J gave up 2 bases; unmatched junction bases: 5. There are 16 residues in the CDR3.

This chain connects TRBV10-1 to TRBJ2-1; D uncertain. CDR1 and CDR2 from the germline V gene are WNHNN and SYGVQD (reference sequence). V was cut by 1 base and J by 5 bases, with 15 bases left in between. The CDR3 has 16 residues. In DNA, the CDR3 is TGCGCCAGCAGTGAGTTTATGAACTCTCCTCACAATGAGCAGTTCTTC. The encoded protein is CASSEFMNSPHNEQFF.

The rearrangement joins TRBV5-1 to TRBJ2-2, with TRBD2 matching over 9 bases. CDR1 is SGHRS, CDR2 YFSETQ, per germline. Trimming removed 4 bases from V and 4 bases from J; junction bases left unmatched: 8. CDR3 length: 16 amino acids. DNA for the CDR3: TGCGCCAGCAGCCCCGGACTAGCGACGGGCACCGGGGAGCTGTTTTTT. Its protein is CASSPGLATGTGELFF.

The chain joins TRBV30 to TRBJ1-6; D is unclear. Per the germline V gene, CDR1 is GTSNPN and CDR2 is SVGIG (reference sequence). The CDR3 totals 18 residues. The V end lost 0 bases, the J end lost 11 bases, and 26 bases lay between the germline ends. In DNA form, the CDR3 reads TGTGCCTGGAGTGTTTCGGGAACCGGGCCCACTTTGCGGGCACCCCTCCACTTT. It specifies CAWSVSGTGPTLRAPLHF.

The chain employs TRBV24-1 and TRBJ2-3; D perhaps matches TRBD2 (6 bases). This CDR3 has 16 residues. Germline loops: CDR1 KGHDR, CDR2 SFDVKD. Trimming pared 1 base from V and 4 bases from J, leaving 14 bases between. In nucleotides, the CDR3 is TGTGCCACCAGTGATTTTGGGGGGTCTGTCGCAGATACGCAGTATTTT. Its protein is CATSDFGGSVADTQYF.

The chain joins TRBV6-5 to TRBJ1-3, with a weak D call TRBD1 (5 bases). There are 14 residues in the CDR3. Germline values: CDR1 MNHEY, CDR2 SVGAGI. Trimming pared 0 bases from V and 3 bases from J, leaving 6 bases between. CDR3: CASSYSTGGNTIYF. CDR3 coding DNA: TGTGCCAGCAGTTACTCAACAGGTGGAAACACCATATATTTT.

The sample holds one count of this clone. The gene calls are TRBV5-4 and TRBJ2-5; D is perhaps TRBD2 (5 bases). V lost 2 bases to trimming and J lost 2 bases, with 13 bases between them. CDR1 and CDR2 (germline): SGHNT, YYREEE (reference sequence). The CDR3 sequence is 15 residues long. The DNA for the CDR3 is TGTGCCAGCAGCTTTAAAATACTAGATCAAGAGACCCAGTACTTC. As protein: CASSFKILDQETQYF.

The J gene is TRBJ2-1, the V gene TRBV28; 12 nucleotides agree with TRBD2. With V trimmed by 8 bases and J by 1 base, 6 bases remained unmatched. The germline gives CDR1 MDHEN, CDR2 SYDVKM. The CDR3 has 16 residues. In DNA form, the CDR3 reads TGTGCCAGCGGAAGACTAGCGGGAGTTTCCTACAATGAGCAGTTCTTC. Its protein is CASGRLAGVSYNEQFF.

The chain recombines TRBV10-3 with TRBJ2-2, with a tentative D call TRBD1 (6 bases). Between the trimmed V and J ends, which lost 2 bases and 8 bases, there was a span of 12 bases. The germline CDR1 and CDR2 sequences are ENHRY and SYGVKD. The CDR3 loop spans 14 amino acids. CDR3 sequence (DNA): TGTGCCATCAGTGAGGGGGGACAAACGGGGGAGCTGTTTTTT. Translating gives CAISEGGQTGELFF.

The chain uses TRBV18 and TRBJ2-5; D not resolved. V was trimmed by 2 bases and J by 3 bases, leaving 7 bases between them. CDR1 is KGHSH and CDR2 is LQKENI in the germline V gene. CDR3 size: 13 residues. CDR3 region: CASSPNRKETQYF. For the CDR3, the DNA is TGTGCCAGCTCACCAAACAGAAAAGAGACCCAGTACTTC.

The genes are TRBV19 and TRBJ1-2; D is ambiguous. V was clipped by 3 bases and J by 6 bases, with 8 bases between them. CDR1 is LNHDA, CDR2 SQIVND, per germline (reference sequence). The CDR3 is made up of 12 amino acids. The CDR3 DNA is TGTGCCAGTAGTATCTCGGAGGATGGCTACACCTTC. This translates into CASSISEDGYTF.

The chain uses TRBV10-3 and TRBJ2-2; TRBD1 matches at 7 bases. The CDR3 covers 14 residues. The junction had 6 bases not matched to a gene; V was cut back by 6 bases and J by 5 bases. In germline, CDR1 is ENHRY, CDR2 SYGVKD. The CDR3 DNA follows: TGTGCCATCAGCGATAGGGGGCTTACCGGGGAGCTGTTTTTT. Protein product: CAISDRGLTGELFF.

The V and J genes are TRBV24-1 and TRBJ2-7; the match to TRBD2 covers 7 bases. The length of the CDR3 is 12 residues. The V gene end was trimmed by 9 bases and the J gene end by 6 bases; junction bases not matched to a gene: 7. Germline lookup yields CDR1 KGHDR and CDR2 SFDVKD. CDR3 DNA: TGTGCCACCGGTGGGGGAGGGCTCGAGCAGTACTTC. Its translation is CATGGGGLEQYF.

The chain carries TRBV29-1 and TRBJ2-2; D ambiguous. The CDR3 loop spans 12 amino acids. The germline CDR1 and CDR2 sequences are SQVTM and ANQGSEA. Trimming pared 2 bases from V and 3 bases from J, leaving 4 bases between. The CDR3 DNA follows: TGCAGCGTTGAACTTGACACCGGGGAGCTGTTTTTT. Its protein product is CSVELDTGELFF.

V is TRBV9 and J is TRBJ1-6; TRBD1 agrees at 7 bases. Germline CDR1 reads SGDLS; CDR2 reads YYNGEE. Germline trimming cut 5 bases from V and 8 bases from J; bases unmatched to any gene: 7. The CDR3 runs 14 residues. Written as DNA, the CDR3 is TGTGCCAGCAGAGCCGGGACAGCCCATTCACCCCTCCACTTT. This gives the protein CASRAGTAHSPLHF.

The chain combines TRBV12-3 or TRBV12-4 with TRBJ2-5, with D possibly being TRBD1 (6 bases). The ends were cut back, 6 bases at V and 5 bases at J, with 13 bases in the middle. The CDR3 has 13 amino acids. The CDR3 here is CASRGTGQETQYF. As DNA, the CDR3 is TGTGCCAGCAGGGGAACAGGGCAGGAGACCCAGTACTTC.

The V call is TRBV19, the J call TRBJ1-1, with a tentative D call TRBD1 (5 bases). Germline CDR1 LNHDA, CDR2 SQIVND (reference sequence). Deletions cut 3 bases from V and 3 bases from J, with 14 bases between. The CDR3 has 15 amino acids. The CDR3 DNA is TGTGCCAGTAGTATGGACGGGGGTGGGGACACTGAAGCTTTCTTT. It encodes CASSMDGGGDTEAFF.

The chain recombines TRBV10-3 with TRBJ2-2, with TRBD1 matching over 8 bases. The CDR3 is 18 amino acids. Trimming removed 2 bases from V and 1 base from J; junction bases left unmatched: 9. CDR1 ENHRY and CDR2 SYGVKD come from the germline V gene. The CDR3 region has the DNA TGTGCCATCAGTGAGGACTATGGGGGGACAGGGAACACCGGGGAGCTGTTTTTT. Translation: CAISEDYGGTGNTGELFF.

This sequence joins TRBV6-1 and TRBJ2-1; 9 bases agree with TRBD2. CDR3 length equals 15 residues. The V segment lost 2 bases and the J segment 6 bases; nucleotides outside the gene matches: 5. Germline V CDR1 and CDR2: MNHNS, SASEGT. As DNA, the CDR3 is TGTGCCAGCAGTGAACCTAGCGGGATGGGCAATGAGCAGTTCTTC. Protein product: CASSEPSGMGNEQFF.